This T cell receptor (beta chain) was identified during a study of T cell repertoires in cytomegalovirus infection. This clonotype has a count of ten or more. The antigen is unknown. In germline, CDR1 is SGHTA, CDR2 FQGNSA. J was trimmed by 6 bases and V by 4 bases; bases with no gene match: 8. The CDR3 runs to 15 residues. TCRdb passed the reads through MiXCR, listing each CDR3 protein once. The sample holds about 310,000 distinct CDR3 sequences, around 25% seen once. This clonotype was obtained from a human donor in good health (CMV status not recorded). Some clones in this sample may be carry-over from other donors' samples. Sequenced material: cultured PBMCs, taken from culture after CMV antigen stimulation. The chain is built from TRBV7-2 and TRBJ2-7; 11 nucleotides match TRBD2. CDR3 DNA sequence: TGTGCCAGCAGCTCGTTAGCGGGAGGGCCGGGCGAGCAGTACGTC. It encodes CASSSLAGGPGEQYV.